Below are 27 T cell receptor beta chains sequenced from a single sample in a study of cytomegalovirus exposure and HLA in healthy donors. 13 Jbeta primers and 60 Vbeta primers were used for the PCR. Produced via immunoSEQ multiplex PCR; TCRdb's table is partial and in-frame only. The table shows about 110,000 clones, with 83% occurring only once. What was sequenced was PBMCs. These receptors all come from a man aged 18-30 years in good health and CMV-seronegative.

This rearrangement joins TRBV5-1 to TRBJ2-7, with TRBD1 matching over 8 bases. The ends lost 3 bases at V and 0 bases at J; junction bases unmatched: 8. CDR1 and CDR2 from the germline V gene are SGHRS and YFSETQ. CDR3 size: 16 residues. The DNA for the CDR3 is TGCGCCAGCAGCTACGCGGGACAGGTGATCTCCTACGAGCAGTACTTC. The encoded protein is CASSYAGQVISYEQYF.

Points on this clone: The sample contains more than one DNA sequence encoding this CDR3. The J gene is TRBJ2-1, the V gene TRBV29-1; 10 bases agree with TRBD1. Germline assignment: CDR1 SQVTM and CDR2 ANQGSEA. This CDR3 has 14 amino acids. V dropped 4 bases and J dropped 5; count of bases not matched to a gene: 5. The CDR3 protein is CSVGVGQGDNEQFF. The CDR3 DNA sequence: TGCAGCGTTGGAGTTGGACAGGGGGACAATGAGCAGTTCTTC.

This clone was detected a few times. The J gene is TRBJ1-1, the V gene TRBV5-6; a weak D match, TRBD1 (6 bases). Deletions cut 3 bases from V and 1 base from J, with 16 bases between. The CDR3 consists of 16 residues. Germline V gives CDR1 SGHDT, CDR2 YYEEEE. This CDR3 reads CASSYRWGLGNTEAFF. CDR3 bases: TGTGCCAGCAGCTACCGTTGGGGGCTAGGGAACACTGAAGCTTTCTTT. Looking up the rest from reference TRBV5-6 and TRBJ1-1 gives the full variable domain: DAGVTQSPTHLIKTRGQQVTLRCSPKSGHDTVSWYQQALGQGPQFIFQYYEEEERQRGNFPDRFSGHQFPNYSSELNVNALLLGDSALYLCASSYRWGLGNTEAFFGQGTRLTVV.

The sample holds one count of this clone. The chain couples TRBV7-2 to TRBJ2-2; D remains unclear. Looked up from germline, CDR1 is SGHTA and CDR2 is FQGNSA. V lost 5 bases and J 2 bases, leaving 15 bases between the germline ends. The CDR3 is 16 residues long. The CDR3 nucleotides read TGTGCCAGCAGCCTTAACCGAGCGTTAAACACCGGGGAGCTGTTTTTT. Residues: CASSLNRALNTGELFF.

The chain employs TRBV6-5 and TRBJ2-5; the D gene is possibly TRBD2 (6 bases). From germline, CDR1 is MNHEY and CDR2 SVGAGI. CDR3 length: 15 residues. Trimming pared 4 bases from V and 5 bases from J, leaving 17 bases between. The CDR3 DNA reads TGTGCCAGCAGTTCCTCGCGGGGAGCTAGTGAGACCCAGTACTTC. This sequence encodes CASSSSRGASETQYF.

This chain joins TRBV5-1 and TRBJ1-3; D not resolved. The CDR3 is made up of 15 amino acids. Germline loops: CDR1 SGHRS, CDR2 YFSETQ. V lost 0 bases, J lost 2 bases, and 9 bases lay in between. CDR3 protein: CASSLETSPGNTIYF. CDR3 DNA: TGCGCCAGCAGCTTGGAGACATCGCCTGGAAACACCATATATTTT.

This chain connects TRBV7-2 to TRBJ2-2, with no clear D. Trimming pared 5 bases from V and 6 bases from J, leaving 19 bases between. This CDR3 is built from 16 residues. Per the germline V gene, CDR1 is SGHTA and CDR2 is FQGNSA. The CDR3 DNA reads TGTGCCAGCAGCCCACACAACTCTAGGTCCCCCGGGGAGCTGTTTTTT. Translating it yields CASSPHNSRSPGELFF.

The chain joins TRBV6-5 to TRBJ2-5; D call uncertain. Germline assignment: CDR1 MNHEY and CDR2 SVGAGI. The CDR3 spans 13 residues. V shed 6 bases and J shed 1 base, with 9 bases lying between them. CDR3 bases: TGTGCCAGCAGCCTCCGTCCCCAAGAGACCCAGTACTTC. Translation: CASSLRPQETQYF.

The rearrangement links TRBV7-2 to TRBJ2-1, with 8 positions matching TRBD2. CDR3 length: 14 amino acids. Germline CDR1 and CDR2: SGHTA and FQGNSA. J lost 7 bases, V lost 2 bases, and 4 bases had no gene match. The CDR3 loop is CASSLSTSGNEQFF. CDR3 DNA: TGTGCCAGCAGCTTAAGTACTAGCGGAAATGAGCAGTTCTTC.

On this clone itself: Relative to the germline gene, one junction end is altered; a read error may explain this. The chain couples TRBV7-8 to TRBJ1-5; the D is unclear. The CDR3 consists of 16 residues. Germline V gives CDR1 SGHVS, CDR2 FQNEAQ. CDR3: CASSLAGGNSNQPQHF. Here the CDR3 DNA reads TGTGCCAGCAGCCTAGCTGGAGGAAATAGCAATCAGCCCCAGCATTTT.

This rearrangement joins TRBV28 to TRBJ1-1, with D possibly being TRBD1 (5 bases). The CDR3 contains 16 residues. CDR1 is MDHEN, CDR2 SYDVKM, per germline. V lost 5 bases and J lost 6, with 22 bases in between. CDR3 amino acids: CASSPRGRVPNPEAFF. CDR3 coding DNA: TGTGCCAGCAGTCCTAGGGGTCGGGTCCCAAACCCTGAAGCTTTCTTT.

On this clone itself: Additional DNA sequences in this sample encode the identical CDR3. This rearrangement joins TRBV6-5 to TRBJ1-2, with D uncertain. V lost 0 bases and J 2 bases, leaving 7 bases between the germline ends. Germline CDR1 is MNHEY and CDR2 is SVGAGI. The CDR3 totals 14 residues. The CDR3 reads CASSYSRVNYGYTF. The CDR3 nucleotides are TGTGCCAGCAGTTACTCCCGGGTCAACTATGGCTACACCTTC.

The V and J genes are TRBV2 and TRBJ2-7; 10 bases are shared with TRBD1. J was trimmed by 3 bases and V by 9 bases; bases with no gene match: 8. CDR1 and CDR2 (germline): SNHLY, FYNNEI. The CDR3 totals 14 residues. CDR3 region: CARGGTGADYEQYF. The DNA for the CDR3 is TGTGCCAGGGGGGGGACAGGGGCGGACTACGAGCAGTACTTC.

This clone has only one observation. The V gene is TRBV19, the J gene TRBJ1-3; TRBD1 aligns across 7 bases. The CDR3 length is 14 residues. Losses at the gene ends were 7 bases for V and 6 bases for J; bases not matched to a gene: 9. From germline, CDR1 is LNHDA and CDR2 SQIVND (reference sequence). CDR3 in amino acids: CASTRTGLKNTIYF. DNA for the CDR3: TGTGCCAGTACCCGGACAGGCCTGAAAAACACCATATATTTT.

The chain employs TRBV9 and TRBJ2-7; D is perhaps TRBD2 (6 bases). The germline V gene encodes CDR1 SGDLS and CDR2 YYNGEE. V dropped 0 bases and J dropped 7 bases, with 14 bases sitting between them. This CDR3 contains 14 residues. Here the CDR3 reads CASSVAVNRGEQYF. Here the CDR3 DNA reads TGTGCCAGCAGCGTAGCTGTCAACCGGGGGGAGCAGTACTTC.

The chain uses TRBV18 and TRBJ1-5; D call uncertain. CDR1 is KGHSH and CDR2 is LQKENI in the germline V gene. The ends were cut back, 5 bases at V and 3 bases at J, with 11 bases in the middle. The CDR3 length is 14 residues. CDR3 region: CASSSYQFNQPQHF. CDR3 in DNA: TGTGCCAGCTCATCATATCAGTTCAATCAGCCCCAGCATTTT.

The gene calls are TRBV6-5 and TRBJ1-2; TRBD1 agrees at 7 bases. The CDR3 spans 14 residues. CDR1 and CDR2 (germline): MNHEY, SVGAGI. J gave up 3 bases and V 5 bases, and 6 bases lay outside the gene matches. The CDR3 region has the DNA TGTGCCAGCAGTGAAATTACAGGGGACTATGGCTACACCTTC. As protein: CASSEITGDYGYTF.

This clone was detected only a few times. The chain uses TRBV6-5 and TRBJ2-7; weak D call: TRBD2 (6 bases). Germline CDR1 and CDR2: MNHEY and SVGAGI. This CDR3 region has 15 residues. Trimming took off 0 bases at V and 1 base at J, with 10 bases between the two ends. Here the CDR3 DNA reads TGTGCCAGCAGTTACTCCCAGGAGGGATCCTACGAGCAGTACTTC. Its translation: CASSYSQEGSYEQYF.

The sample holds a few counts of this clone. This chain uses TRBV9 with TRBJ2-2, with D unclear. CDR3 length equals 13 residues. Trimming removed 4 bases at V and 8 bases at J, with 12 bases between. Germline V gives CDR1 SGDLS, CDR2 YYNGEE. The CDR3 loop is CASSLHPEGELFF. The CDR3 DNA sequence: TGTGCCAGCAGCCTCCATCCCGAGGGGGAGCTGTTTTTT.

The gene calls are TRBV9 and TRBJ2-7; 7 bases are a match to TRBD1. The CDR3 is 14 residues long. Germline lookup yields CDR1 SGDLS and CDR2 YYNGEE. V dropped 0 bases and J dropped 2; count of bases not matched to a gene: 2. CDR3 sequence reads: CASSVDGTAYEQYF. For the CDR3, the DNA is TGTGCCAGCAGCGTAGATGGGACAGCCTACGAGCAGTACTTC.

The chain has TRBV6-4 and TRBJ2-6; D possibly corresponds to TRBD2 (5 bases). The CDR3 extends over 16 amino acids. CDR1 is MRHNA and CDR2 is SNTAGT in the germline V gene. The germline V and J ends were trimmed by 4 bases and 1 base, with 11 bases remaining between them. CDR3 residues: CASSVALNSGANVLTF. In DNA, the CDR3 is TGTGCCAGCAGTGTAGCGCTGAATTCTGGGGCCAACGTCCTGACTTTC.

This clone has a single count. V usage is TRBV6-4 and J usage is TRBJ2-1; 10 bases align to TRBD1. Unmatched junction bases numbered 8, after V lost 7 bases and J lost 8 bases. Germline V gene lookup returns CDR1 MRHNA and CDR2 SNTAGT. The CDR3 has 14 residues. The CDR3 reads CASTNTGTGDEQFF. In DNA, the CDR3 is TGTGCCAGCACTAACACCGGGACAGGGGATGAGCAGTTCTTC.

In its sample, this clone was seen a few times. The rearrangement joins TRBV19 to TRBJ2-5, with TRBD2 matching 12 bases. The DNA matches TRBJ2-7 better at its end, which makes the J call doubtful. The CDR3 has 16 amino acids. Germline V gives CDR1 LNHDA, CDR2 SQIVND (reference sequence). The DNA for the CDR3 is TGTGCCAGTAGTATAGGACTAGCGGGAGTGTCCTACGAGCAGTACTTC. It encodes CASSIGLAGVSYEQYF.

V is TRBV9 and J is TRBJ1-4; TRBD1 matches 9 bases. CDR1 and CDR2 (germline): SGDLS, YYNGEE. The CDR3 runs 17 residues. With V trimmed by 5 bases and J by 8 bases, 16 bases remained unmatched. CDR3 loop: CASRGDRAKREEEKLFF. Written as DNA, the CDR3 is TGTGCCAGCAGGGGGGACAGGGCTAAGAGGGAAGAAGAAAAACTGTTTTTT.

The chain has TRBV11-2 and TRBJ2-7, with TRBD2 matching over 9 bases. Looked up from germline, CDR1 is SGHAT and CDR2 is FQNNGV. CDR3 size: 16 residues. Trimming at V came to 10 bases and at J to 4 bases, leaving 17 bases not matched to a gene. The CDR3 nucleotides are TGTGCCACCAGGCCAGGCGGGAGGGCCGGGAGATACGAGCAGTACTTC. Amino acid sequence: CATRPGGRAGRYEQYF. Full variable domain (remainder filled in from reference TRBV11-2 and TRBJ2-7): EAGVAQSPRYKIIEKRQSVAFWCNPISGHATLYWYQQILGQGPKLLIQFQNNGVVDDSQLPKDRFSAERLKGVDSTLKIQPAKLEDSAVYLCATRPGGRAGRYEQYFGPGTRLTVT.

This clone was seen once. The V call is TRBV5-4, the J call TRBJ2-7; D is ambiguous. Germline V gene data show CDR1 as SGHNT and CDR2 as YYREEE (reference sequence). The V end lost 0 bases, the J end lost 7 bases, and 17 bases lay between the germline ends. The CDR3 covers 15 residues. The CDR3 loop reads CASSLATMESGEQYF. The DNA for the CDR3 is TGTGCCAGCAGCTTGGCCACGATGGAATCGGGTGAGCAGTACTTC.

The rearrangement joins TRBV4-3 to TRBJ2-3, with TRBD1 matching over 7 bases. V was clipped by 4 bases and J by 3 bases; unmatched bases: 4. CDR3 length: 14 residues. CDR1 LGHNA and CDR2 YSLEER come from the germline V gene. DNA of the CDR3: TGCGCCAGCAGCCTGGGACAGAGAACAGATACGCAGTATTTT. Its protein product is CASSLGQRTDTQYF.